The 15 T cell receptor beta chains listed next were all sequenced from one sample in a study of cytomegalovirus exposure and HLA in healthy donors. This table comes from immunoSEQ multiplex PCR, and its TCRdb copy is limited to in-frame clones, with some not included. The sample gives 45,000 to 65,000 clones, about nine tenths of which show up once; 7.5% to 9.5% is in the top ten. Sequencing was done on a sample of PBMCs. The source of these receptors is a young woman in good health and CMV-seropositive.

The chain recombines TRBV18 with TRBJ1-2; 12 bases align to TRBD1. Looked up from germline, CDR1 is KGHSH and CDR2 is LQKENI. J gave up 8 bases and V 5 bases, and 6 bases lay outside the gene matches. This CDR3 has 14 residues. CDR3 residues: CASSARDRGPGYTF. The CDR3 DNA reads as TGTGCCAGCTCAGCCCGGGACAGGGGGCCCGGCTACACCTTC.

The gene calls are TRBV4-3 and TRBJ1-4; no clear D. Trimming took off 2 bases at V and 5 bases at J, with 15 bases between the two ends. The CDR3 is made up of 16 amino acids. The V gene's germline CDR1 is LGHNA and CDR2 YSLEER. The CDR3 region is CASSQKSGSPNEKLFF. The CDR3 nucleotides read TGCGCCAGCAGCCAAAAGTCTGGGAGCCCGAATGAAAAACTGTTTTTT.

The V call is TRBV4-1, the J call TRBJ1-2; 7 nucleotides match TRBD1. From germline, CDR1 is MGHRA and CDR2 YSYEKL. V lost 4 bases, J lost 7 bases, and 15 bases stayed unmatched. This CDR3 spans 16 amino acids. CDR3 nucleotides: TGCGCCAGCAGCCCGCGGGGGGACAGATTTCGGCGTGGCTACACCTTC. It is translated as CASSPRGDRFRRGYTF.

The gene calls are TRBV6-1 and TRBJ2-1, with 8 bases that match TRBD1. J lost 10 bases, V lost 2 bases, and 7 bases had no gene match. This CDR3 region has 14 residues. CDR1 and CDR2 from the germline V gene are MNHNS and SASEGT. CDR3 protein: CASSEQGAASEQFF. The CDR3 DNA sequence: TGTGCCAGCAGTGAACAGGGGGCGGCTTCAGAGCAGTTCTTC.

CDR3 DNA: TGCGCCAGCAACACGCTGGCGGGACCGCTATCCTACGAGCAGTACTTC. Protein: CASNTLAGPLSYEQYF. The chain employs TRBV10-2 and TRBJ2-7, with D tentatively TRBD2 (6 bases). CDR3 length: 16 residues. From germline, CDR1 is WSHSY and CDR2 SAAADI. Trimming removed 7 bases at V and 1 base at J, with 20 bases between.

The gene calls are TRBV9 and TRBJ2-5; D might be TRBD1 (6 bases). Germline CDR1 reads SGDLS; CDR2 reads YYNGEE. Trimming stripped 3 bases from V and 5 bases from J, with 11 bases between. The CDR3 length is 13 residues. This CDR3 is CASSAGQSETQYF. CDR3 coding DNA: TGTGCCAGCAGCGCCGGACAGTCTGAGACCCAGTACTTC. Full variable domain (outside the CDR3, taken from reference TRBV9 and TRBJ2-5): DSGVTQTPKHLITATGQRVTLRCSPRSGDLSVYWYQQSLDQGLQFLIQYYNGEERAKGNILERFSAQQFPDLHSELNLSSLELGDSALYFCASSAGQSETQYFGPGTRLLVL.

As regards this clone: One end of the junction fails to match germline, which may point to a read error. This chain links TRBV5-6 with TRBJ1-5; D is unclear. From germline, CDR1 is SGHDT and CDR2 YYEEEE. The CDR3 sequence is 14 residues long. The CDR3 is CTSSGSGSNQPQHF. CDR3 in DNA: TGTACCAGCAGCGGGAGTGGTAGCAATCAGCCCCAGCATTTT.

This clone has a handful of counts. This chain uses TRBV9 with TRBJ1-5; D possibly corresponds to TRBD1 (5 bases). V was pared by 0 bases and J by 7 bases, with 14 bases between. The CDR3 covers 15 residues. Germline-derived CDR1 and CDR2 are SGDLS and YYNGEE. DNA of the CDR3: TGTGCCAGCAGCGTAGGGGGCAGGGATGGCCAGCCCCAGCATTTT. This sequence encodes CASSVGGRDGQPQHF. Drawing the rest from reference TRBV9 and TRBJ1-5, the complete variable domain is DSGVTQTPKHLITATGQRVTLRCSPRSGDLSVYWYQQSLDQGLQFLIQYYNGEERAKGNILERFSAQQFPDLHSELNLSSLELGDSALYFCASSVGGRDGQPQHFGDGTRLSIL.

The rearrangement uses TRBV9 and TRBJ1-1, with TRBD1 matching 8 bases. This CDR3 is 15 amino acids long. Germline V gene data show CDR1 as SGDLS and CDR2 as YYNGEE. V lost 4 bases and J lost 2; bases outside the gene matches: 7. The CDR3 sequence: CASSPRTGSNTEAFF. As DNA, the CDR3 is TGTGCCAGCAGCCCCCGGACAGGGTCCAACACTGAAGCTTTCTTT.

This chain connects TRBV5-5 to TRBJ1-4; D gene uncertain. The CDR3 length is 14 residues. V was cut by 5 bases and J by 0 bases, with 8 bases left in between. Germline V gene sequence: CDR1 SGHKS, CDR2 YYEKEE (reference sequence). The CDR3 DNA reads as TGTGCCAGCAGATCCGGGACAACTAATGAAAAACTGTTTTTT. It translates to CASRSGTTNEKLFF.

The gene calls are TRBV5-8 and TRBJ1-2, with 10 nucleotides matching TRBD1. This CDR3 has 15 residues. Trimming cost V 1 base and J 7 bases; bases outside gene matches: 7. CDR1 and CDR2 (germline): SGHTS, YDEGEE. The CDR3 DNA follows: TGTGCCAGCAGCTTGACGGGACAGGGGTCGTCTGGCTACACCTTC. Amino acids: CASSLTGQGSSGYTF.

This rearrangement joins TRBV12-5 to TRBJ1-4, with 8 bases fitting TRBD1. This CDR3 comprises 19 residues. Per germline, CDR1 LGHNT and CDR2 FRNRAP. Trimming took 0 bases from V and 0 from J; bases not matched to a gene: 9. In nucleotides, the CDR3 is TGTGCTAGTGGTTTGGTCCCAGACCGGACAGGGTCAACTAATGAAAAACTGTTTTTT. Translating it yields CASGLVPDRTGSTNEKLFF.

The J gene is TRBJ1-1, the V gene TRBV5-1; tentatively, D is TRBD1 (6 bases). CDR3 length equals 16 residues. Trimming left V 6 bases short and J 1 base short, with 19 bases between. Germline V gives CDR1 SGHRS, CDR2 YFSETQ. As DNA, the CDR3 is TGCGCCAGCACCAAAATTCCTACAGGGCCGAACACTGAAGCTTTCTTT. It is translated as CASTKIPTGPNTEAFF.

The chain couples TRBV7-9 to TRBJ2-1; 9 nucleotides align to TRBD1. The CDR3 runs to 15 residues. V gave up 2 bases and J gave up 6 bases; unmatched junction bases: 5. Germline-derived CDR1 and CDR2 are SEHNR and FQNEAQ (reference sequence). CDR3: CASSLNRGRSNEQFF. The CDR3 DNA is TGTGCCAGCAGCTTAAACAGGGGGCGAAGCAATGAGCAGTTCTTC.

CDR3 coding DNA: TGCGCCAGCAGCTTGTACGGGGAATCTGGAAACACCATATATTTT. Translated, it gives CASSLYGESGNTIYF. The chain employs TRBV5-1 and TRBJ1-3; D is unclear. There are 15 residues in the CDR3. Looked up from germline, CDR1 is SGHRS and CDR2 is YFSETQ. Trimming cost V 1 base and J 1 base, with 9 bases left between them.